The 21 T cell receptor beta chains in this list originate from one sample, sequenced in a study of Graves' ophthalmopathy and Graves' hyperthyroidism. Investigators amplified TCR beta CDR3 regions from RNA transcripts. Second-round multiplex PCR came after first-round RT-PCR with HTBI primers. TCRdb ran MiXCR on the multiplex PCR reads and lists one entry per CDR3 protein. The sample has approximately 410,000 distinct CDR3 sequences; 15% to 19% are singletons. Sequencing was done on a sample of peripheral blood. These receptor sequences come from a woman between 18 and 30 years old with stable Graves' hyperthyroidism.

This clonotype has a count of ten or more. The V call is TRBV6-1, the J call TRBJ1-1; 10 bases fit TRBD1. This CDR3 region has 16 residues. The J segment lost 1 base and the V segment lost 6 bases, leaving 8 bases of the junction unmatched. Germline lookup yields CDR1 MNHNS and CDR2 SASEGT. CDR3 DNA sequence: TGTGCCAGCAGCGGTGGACAGGGGGTCGGGAACACTGAAGCTTTCTTT. Translation gives CASSGGQGVGNTEAFF.

This clonotype has at least ten counts. V is TRBV6-1 and J is TRBJ2-2; perhaps TRBD2 as D (5 bases). CDR1 MNHNS and CDR2 SASEGT come from the germline V gene. The ends were cut back, 1 base at V and 4 bases at J, with 7 bases in the middle. The CDR3 totals 14 residues. CDR3 bases: TGTGCCAGCAGTGAAGGGGAGCGCACCGGGGAGCTGTTTTTT. Protein: CASSEGERTGELFF.

This clonotype showed up many times. The chain is built from TRBV7-8 and TRBJ2-7, with 7 bases aligning to TRBD1. The CDR3 length is 14 residues. V dropped 5 bases and J dropped 5; count of bases not matched to a gene: 9. Germline-derived CDR1 and CDR2 are SGHVS and FQNEAQ. This CDR3 reads CASSPRQGAHEQYF. CDR3 bases: TGTGCCAGCAGCCCCAGACAGGGTGCACACGAGCAGTACTTC.

Ten or more counts support this clonotype. The rearrangement joins TRBV15 to TRBJ1-5, with D possibly matching TRBD1 (5 bases). The CDR3 runs to 14 residues. Trimming removed 0 bases from V and 7 bases from J, with 10 bases in between. Germline CDR1 reads LNHNV; CDR2 reads YYDKDF (reference sequence). The CDR3 reads CATSRDRVLQPQHF. In DNA form, the CDR3 reads TGTGCCACCAGCAGAGACAGGGTATTACAGCCCCAGCATTTT.

Comment on this clonotype: No conserved phenylalanine or tryptophan ends this CDR3, so it is likely a read error. The chain couples TRBV6-2 or TRBV6-3 to TRBJ2-3; D possibly corresponds to TRBD1 (6 bases). The length of the CDR3 is 17 residues. Deletions cut 2 bases from V and 5 bases from J, with 20 bases between. Germline V lookup: CDR1 MNHEY, CDR2 SVGEGT. For the CDR3, the DNA is TGTGCCAGCAGTTACCTAACCTCGACAGGCCCCCGAGATACGCAGTATTTG. Translating gives CASSYLTSTGPRDTQYL.

This clonotype was recorded a few times. The rearrangement links TRBV18 to TRBJ1-5; D is unresolved. V was cut by 1 base and J by 6 bases, with 7 bases left in between. Germline V gene lookup returns CDR1 KGHSH and CDR2 LQKENI. The CDR3 consists of 13 residues. This CDR3 reads CASSPRLSQPQHF. Written as DNA, the CDR3 is TGTGCCAGCTCACCACGACTAAGTCAGCCCCAGCATTTT.

This clonotype was recorded many times. V gene TRBV15 combines with J gene TRBJ2-5; D is possibly TRBD1 (6 bases). V lost 5 bases to trimming and J lost 2 bases, with 18 bases between them. CDR3 size: 16 residues. The germline CDR1 and CDR2 sequences are LNHNV and YYDKDF (reference sequence). CDR3 amino acids: CATSPLSGAGQETQYF. CDR3 sequence (DNA): TGTGCCACCAGCCCCCTGTCAGGGGCAGGTCAAGAGACCCAGTACTTC. Supplemented by reference TRBV15 and TRBJ2-5, the full variable domain reads DAMVIQNPRYQVTQFGKPVTLSCSQTLNHNVMYWYQQKSSQAPKLLFHYYDKDFNNEADTPDNFQSRRPNTSFCFLDIRSPGLGDTAMYLCATSPLSGAGQETQYFGPGTRLLVL.

This clonotype was seen at least ten times. The genes are TRBV5-6 and TRBJ1-1; TRBD1 matches at 8 bases. Germline V CDR1 and CDR2: SGHDT, YYEEEE. CDR3 size: 15 residues. Trimming at V came to 4 bases and at J to 1 base, leaving 6 bases not matched to a gene. The CDR3 region is CASSGGTGSNTEAFF. CDR3 nucleotide sequence: TGTGCCAGCAGCGGGGGGACAGGATCGAACACTGAAGCTTTCTTT.

This clonotype has a single count. The chain carries TRBV4-1 and TRBJ1-1; 9 bases agree with TRBD1. CDR1 and CDR2 from the germline V gene are MGHRA and YSYEKL. The ends lost 4 bases at V and 7 bases at J; junction bases unmatched: 19. The CDR3 has 18 amino acids. CDR3 loop: CASSPIKNRGPRRGEAFF. The CDR3 coding sequence is TGCGCCAGCAGCCCAATAAAGAACAGGGGGCCCCGGAGAGGTGAAGCTTTCTTT.

This clonotype was observed many times. The J gene is TRBJ1-5, the V gene TRBV2; TRBD1 agrees at 9 bases. CDR3 length: 16 amino acids. Germline trimming cut 6 bases from V and 2 bases from J; bases unmatched to any gene: 8. Germline values: CDR1 SNHLY, CDR2 FYNNEI. CDR3 protein: CASSLGTGRGNQPQHF. The CDR3 DNA reads TGTGCCAGCAGCTTAGGGACAGGGAGGGGCAATCAGCCCCAGCATTTT. Full variable domain (remainder filled in from reference TRBV2 and TRBJ1-5): EPEVTQTPSHQVTQMGQEVILRCVPISNHLYFYWYRQILGQKVEFLVSFYNNEISEKSEIFDDQFSVERPDGSNFTLKIRSTKLEDSAMYFCASSLGTGRGNQPQHFGDGTRLSIL.

Turning to this clonotype: A much larger clonotype is one base distant, so this may be a read error. The V call is TRBV12-3 or TRBV12-4, the J call TRBJ1-5; tentative D call: TRBD1 (6 bases). The length of the CDR3 is 16 residues. V lost 7 bases to trimming and J lost 3 bases, with 19 bases between them. The CDR3 spells CASNRNPDRVNQPQHF. The CDR3 DNA reads TGTGCCAGCAACAGAAATCCGGACAGAGTCAATCAGCCCCAGCATTTT.

This clonotype was observed at least ten times. V usage is TRBV6-2 or TRBV6-3 and J usage is TRBJ2-7, with D perhaps TRBD2 (7 bases). V was cut by 0 bases and J by 2 bases, with 17 bases left in between. CDR1 MNHEY and CDR2 SVGEGT come from the germline V gene. The CDR3 runs to 17 residues. The CDR3 spells CASSYSDRGARPYEQYF. CDR3 sequence (DNA): TGTGCCAGCAGTTACTCGGATCGGGGGGCGCGACCCTACGAGCAGTACTTC.

This clonotype was recorded at least ten times. V gene TRBV12-3 or TRBV12-4 combines with J gene TRBJ1-1; D not resolved. The ends were cut back, 3 bases at V and 4 bases at J, with 15 bases in the middle. The CDR3 sequence is 15 residues long. Here the CDR3 DNA reads TGTGCCAGCAGTTTTAGCCCCTCGGGATTCACTGAAGCTTTCTTT. This sequence encodes CASSFSPSGFTEAFF.

This clonotype was counted at least ten times. The rearrangement joins TRBV12-3 or TRBV12-4 to TRBJ1-3; D possibly corresponds to TRBD1 (5 bases). V shed 6 bases and J shed 4 bases, with 10 bases lying between them. CDR3 length: 13 residues. CDR3 sequence (DNA): TGTGCCAGCAGCCGCCAGGGAGGAAACACCATATATTTT. Translation: CASSRQGGNTIYF.

This clonotype was detected many times. J is TRBJ1-1 and V is TRBV12-5; tentative D call: TRBD1 (5 bases). The CDR3 extends over 12 amino acids. V lost 5 bases and J 8 bases, leaving 12 bases between the germline ends. Germline loops: CDR1 LGHNT, CDR2 FRNRAP. CDR3 sequence (DNA): TGTGCTAGTGGTCCGTCCTGGGGGGAAGCTTTCTTT. Protein sequence: CASGPSWGEAFF.

This clonotype was counted ten times or more. The rearrangement uses TRBV4-1 and TRBJ1-1; no firm D call. The CDR3 runs to 15 residues. V gave up 4 bases and J gave up 1 base, with 13 bases separating them. Germline V gives CDR1 MGHRA, CDR2 YSYEKL. CDR3 coding DNA: TGCGCCAGCAGCCCCTTTGGAGGGTGGAACACTGAAGCTTTCTTT. This sequence encodes CASSPFGGWNTEAFF.

This clonotype occurred many times. The V gene is TRBV12-3 or TRBV12-4, the J gene TRBJ1-1, with 8 bases lining up with TRBD1. The V gene end was trimmed by 4 bases and the J gene end by 5 bases; junction bases not matched to a gene: 6. This CDR3 is 14 amino acids long. The CDR3 loop reads CASSSRTGKTEAFF. The CDR3 nucleotides read TGTGCCAGCAGTTCCAGGACAGGGAAAACTGAAGCTTTCTTT.

This clonotype appeared many times. This sequence joins TRBV6-5 and TRBJ2-7; a possible D gene is TRBD2 (5 bases). V gave up 0 bases and J gave up 3 bases, with 9 bases separating them. The CDR3 length is 14 residues. Germline V gives CDR1 MNHEY, CDR2 SVGAGI. In DNA, the CDR3 is TGTGCCAGCAGTTACTCCGACCGGGGCTACGAGCAGTACTTC. This encodes CASSYSDRGYEQYF.

This clonotype was recorded many times. The chain combines TRBV4-1 with TRBJ1-2; TRBD1 aligns across 7 bases. In germline, CDR1 is MGHRA, CDR2 YSYEKL. The CDR3 contains 16 residues. J lost 6 bases, V lost 2 bases, and 12 bases had no gene match. The CDR3 is CASSQYPLDRVNGYTF. CDR3 coding DNA: TGCGCCAGCAGCCAATACCCTCTAGACAGGGTAAATGGCTACACCTTC.

This clonotype showed up many times. The rearrangement uses TRBV25-1 and TRBJ1-2, with TRBD1 matching 9 bases. Germline V gene data show CDR1 as MGHDK and CDR2 as SYGVNS. Trimming cost V 3 bases and J 8 bases; bases outside gene matches: 7. The CDR3 has 14 amino acids. CDR3 region: CASSEPGQGSGYTF. In DNA form, the CDR3 reads TGTGCCAGCAGTGAGCCGGGACAGGGAAGCGGCTACACCTTC.

This clonotype showed up many times. This sequence joins TRBV19 and TRBJ2-2, with TRBD2 matching 7 bases. CDR1 and CDR2 from the germline V gene are LNHDA and SQIVND (reference sequence). V trimming: 2 bases; J trimming: 1 base; junction bases outside the gene matches: 1. The CDR3 is 15 residues long. The CDR3 nucleotides are TGTGCCAGTAGTATACGGGGGGTGAACACCGGGGAGCTGTTTTTT. Its translation: CASSIRGVNTGELFF. Full variable domain (missing parts from reference TRBV19 and TRBJ2-2): DGGITQSPKYLFRKEGQNVTLSCEQNLNHDAMYWYRQDPGQGLRLIYYSQIVNDFQKGDIAEGYSVSREKKESFPLTVTSAQKNPTAFYLCASSIRGVNTGELFFGEGSRLTVL.